This T cell receptor beta chain originates from a study of blood T cell repertoires in COVID-19. Original analysis: Scientists estimated how many nucleated cells there were by amplifying reference gene primers. Produced via immunoSEQ multiplex PCR; TCRdb's table is partial and in-frame only. V, J and clone size reflect that table, while D and trimming were determined from the DNA. The sample yields around 300,000 clones, almost 90% seen once. Germline CDR1 and CDR2: ENHRY and SYGVKD. The V gene lost 4 bases and the J gene lost 7 bases, with 23 bases spanning the gap. The CDR3 is made up of 17 amino acids. While infection was still active, Seattle patients were enrolled and then followed longitudinally.

The chain employs TRBV10-3 and TRBJ2-1, with D perhaps matching TRBD2 (5 bases). This TCR was sampled from a woman aged 25-40 years with COVID-19, enrolled during active disease. Source material: peripheral blood. The chain's CDR3 is CAISGSTPTGELNEQFF. The CDR3 bases are TGTGCCATCAGTGGCTCCACCCCTACCGGGGAACTTAATGAGCAGTTCTTC.